These 20 T cell receptor beta chains were sequenced from one sample in a study of cytomegalovirus exposure and HLA in healthy donors. Only in-frame clones appear in the TCRdb table, and some are missing; sequencing was by immunoSEQ multiplex PCR. The table lists 150,000 to 200,000 clones, more than 70% of them singletons. Sequencing input: PBMCs. These receptors originate from a woman aged 18-29 years in good health and CMV-seronegative.

The chain links TRBV7-9 to TRBJ1-6, with D unresolved. Trimming removed 0 bases at V and 12 bases at J, with 3 bases between. CDR3 length: 11 residues. CDR1 is SEHNR, CDR2 FQNEAQ, per germline (reference sequence). CDR3 sequence reads: CASSLAGPLHF. The CDR3 nucleotides are TGTGCCAGCAGCTTAGCCGGACCCCTCCACTTT.

The rearrangement joins TRBV10-2 to TRBJ2-7; D is perhaps TRBD2 (5 bases). Trimming took off 7 bases at V and 6 bases at J, with 22 bases between the two ends. This CDR3 spans 15 amino acids. The germline V gene encodes CDR1 WSHSY and CDR2 SAAADI. In DNA, the CDR3 is TGCGCCAGCACCCCACTAGTTTCCCCCATCACCGAGCAGTACTTC. Its translation: CASTPLVSPITEQYF.

The chain employs TRBV7-6 and TRBJ2-3, with 12 positions matching TRBD2. The germline CDR1 and CDR2 sequences are SGHVS and FNYEAQ. Unmatched junction bases numbered 3, after V lost 2 bases and J lost 3 bases. The CDR3 covers 16 residues. CDR3: CASSLRTSGVTDTQYF. CDR3 in DNA: TGTGCCAGCAGCTTAAGGACTAGCGGGGTGACAGATACGCAGTATTTT.

The chain uses TRBV5-1 and TRBJ1-2, with D perhaps TRBD1 (6 bases). This CDR3 comprises 14 residues. The germline CDR1 and CDR2 sequences are SGHRS and YFSETQ. The V gene lost 7 bases and the J gene lost 4 bases, with 17 bases spanning the gap. CDR3 bases: TGCGCCAGCGGGAAACAGGGAAACGGCTATGGCTACACCTTC. This encodes CASGKQGNGYGYTF.

This clone has only one observation. V gene TRBV16 combines with J gene TRBJ1-1, with 8 bases aligning to TRBD1. Germline V gene sequence: CDR1 KGHSY, CDR2 FQNENV. This CDR3 has 17 amino acids. V was clipped by 0 bases and J by 1 base; unmatched bases: 7. The CDR3 DNA reads TGTGCCAGCAGCCAATCGCCTGGGACAGGAGCGAACACTGAAGCTTTCTTT. Amino acid sequence: CASSQSPGTGANTEAFF. The complete variable domain, with remaining parts taken from reference TRBV16 and TRBJ1-1, reads GEEVAQTPKHLVRGEGQKAKLYCAPIKGHSYVFWYQQVLKNEFKFLISFQNENVFDETGMPKERFSAKCLPNSPCSLEIQATKLEDSAVYFCASSQSPGTGANTEAFFGQGTRLTVV.

The J gene is TRBJ2-7, the V gene TRBV15; D is uncertain. Germline V CDR1 and CDR2: LNHNV, YYDKDF (reference sequence). V was trimmed by 0 bases and J by 2 bases, leaving 11 bases between them. The CDR3 is 15 residues long. CDR3 region: CATSRDVATPYEQYF. DNA of the CDR3: TGTGCCACCAGCAGAGATGTGGCCACCCCCTACGAGCAGTACTTC.

The genes are TRBV5-1 and TRBJ1-1; no reliable D call. Germline CDR1 reads SGHRS; CDR2 reads YFSETQ. CDR3 length: 13 amino acids. Trimming pared 7 bases from V and 1 base from J, leaving 11 bases between. The DNA of the CDR3 is TGCGCCAGCGCGAGCGGCCAGAACACTGAAGCTTTCTTT. It encodes CASASGQNTEAFF. The full variable domain, its missing parts supplied by reference TRBV5-1 and TRBJ1-1, is KAGVTQTPRYLIKTRGQQVTLSCSPISGHRSVSWYQQTPGQGLQFLFEYFSETQRNKGNFPGRFSGRQFSNSRSEMNVSTLELGDSALYLCASASGQNTEAFFGQGTRLTVV.

This sequence joins TRBV25-1 and TRBJ2-7; D gene ambiguous. V was shortened by 3 bases and J by 3 bases, with 12 bases between the two germline ends. The CDR3 extends over 14 amino acids. Germline CDR1 is MGHDK and CDR2 is SYGVNS. The CDR3 nucleotides are TGTGCCAGCAGTGATCCCTCCGGGTTCTACGAGCAGTACTTC. It translates to CASSDPSGFYEQYF.

V gene TRBV7-9 combines with J gene TRBJ1-2; D unclear. Deletions cut 1 base from V and 4 bases from J, with 13 bases between. CDR3 length: 15 amino acids. Germline CDR1 is SEHNR and CDR2 is FQNEAQ (reference sequence). CDR3 region: CASSLETTSFYGYTF. CDR3 DNA: TGTGCCAGCAGCTTAGAGACGACAAGCTTCTATGGCTACACCTTC.

The chain combines TRBV30 with TRBJ2-6; TRBD2 matches at 9 bases. After removal of 0 bases from V and 0 bases from J, the junction contained 3 bases not matched to a gene. Looked up from germline, CDR1 is GTSNPN and CDR2 is SVGIG (reference sequence). The CDR3 has 17 amino acids. The CDR3 DNA sequence: TGTGCCTGGAGTGTAGCTAGCGGGGTCTCTGGGGCCAACGTCCTGACTTTC. Translation: CAWSVASGVSGANVLTF.

The rearrangement uses TRBV19 and TRBJ2-1, with 9 bases fitting TRBD1. This CDR3 spans 15 amino acids. Losses at the gene ends were 11 bases for V and 2 bases for J; bases not matched to a gene: 10. Germline-derived CDR1 and CDR2 are LNHDA and SQIVND (reference sequence). DNA for the CDR3: TGTGCCTCAACGGGGGGACAGGGACCCTACAATGAGCAGTTCTTC. Amino acids: CASTGGQGPYNEQFF.

The J gene is TRBJ1-2, the V gene TRBV7-2; 7 bases align to TRBD1. Germline loops: CDR1 SGHTA, CDR2 FQGNSA. With V trimmed by 3 bases and J by 8 bases, 12 bases remained unmatched. CDR3 length: 15 residues. CDR3 amino acids: CASSFPLTGSGGYTF. In DNA, the CDR3 is TGTGCCAGCAGCTTTCCCTTGACAGGGTCCGGCGGCTACACCTTC.

V gene TRBV18 combines with J gene TRBJ1-3, with TRBD1 as a possible D gene (5 bases). The V end was cut by 0 bases, the J end by 2 bases, with 14 bases between. CDR1 and CDR2 (germline): KGHSH, LQKENI. This CDR3 region has 17 residues. CDR3 loop: CASSPPRGSFAGNTIYF. The DNA of the CDR3 is TGTGCCAGCTCACCACCGCGGGGGAGTTTCGCTGGAAACACCATATATTTT.

This chain links TRBV27 with TRBJ2-1; 10 nucleotides line up with TRBD2. Per the germline V gene, CDR1 is MNHEY and CDR2 is SMNVEV (reference sequence). The ends lost 6 bases at V and 7 bases at J; junction bases unmatched: 12. The CDR3 is 16 amino acids. The CDR3 region has the DNA TGTGCCAGCAGCCCTCCCGGACTAGCGGTTGTGAATGAGCAGTTCTTC. It translates to CASSPPGLAVVNEQFF.

As regards this clone: At one end, the junction sequence differs from germline, possibly due to a read error. The rearrangement links TRBV29-1 to TRBJ2-5, with D tentatively TRBD2 (5 bases). The V gene's germline CDR1 is SQVTM and CDR2 ANQGSEA. This CDR3 contains 11 residues. The DNA for the CDR3 is TGCAGCGTTGGGGCAGACTACTCCGCCAACTTC. This sequence encodes CSVGADYSANF.

Only a few counts were recorded for this clone. Other nucleotide sequences from this sample produce the same CDR3. This chain links TRBV9 with TRBJ2-7; 8 nucleotides align to TRBD2. The V and J ends lost 0 bases and 5 bases, in that order; junction bases with no gene match: 4. Germline CDR1 is SGDLS and CDR2 is YYNGEE. This CDR3 is 14 amino acids long. The CDR3 DNA is TGTGCCAGCAGCGTAGGTGGTAGCGGGAACGAGCAGTACTTC. This gives the protein CASSVGGSGNEQYF.

The chain combines TRBV5-1 with TRBJ1-2; 9 bases map to TRBD1. V lost 3 bases to trimming and J lost 8 bases; unmatched junction nucleotides: 11. Germline V gene data show CDR1 as SGHRS and CDR2 as YFSETQ. The CDR3 loop spans 15 amino acids. The CDR3 protein is CASSWGQGGARGYTF. For the CDR3, the DNA is TGCGCCAGCAGCTGGGGACAGGGAGGAGCAAGAGGCTACACCTTC.

V gene TRBV18 combines with J gene TRBJ1-1, with a weak D call TRBD1 (5 bases). CDR3 length equals 13 residues. V was trimmed by 3 bases and J by 8 bases, leaving 13 bases between them. Germline CDR1 is KGHSH and CDR2 is LQKENI. CDR3 sequence: CASSPELTDEAFF. The CDR3 nucleotides read TGTGCCAGCTCACCGGAACTGACAGACGAAGCTTTCTTT. The variable domain in full, completed from reference TRBV18 and TRBJ1-1, reads NAGVMQNPRHLVRRRGQEARLRCSPMKGHSHVYWYRQLPEEGLKFMVYLQKENIIDESGMPKERFSAEFPKEGPSILRIQQVVRGDSAAYFCASSPELTDEAFFGQGTRLTVV.

The chain carries TRBV9 and TRBJ2-5, with 8 bases that match TRBD2. In germline, CDR1 is SGDLS, CDR2 YYNGEE. The CDR3 totals 14 residues. V was clipped by 5 bases and J by 2 bases; unmatched bases: 5. The CDR3: CASSAGGAQETQYF. The CDR3 nucleotides are TGTGCCAGCAGTGCCGGGGGGGCACAAGAGACCCAGTACTTC.

V usage is TRBV5-4 and J usage is TRBJ1-3; D remains unclear. Deletions cut 0 bases from V and 0 bases from J, with 4 bases between. Germline CDR1 reads SGHNT; CDR2 reads YYREEE (reference sequence). The CDR3 is 14 amino acids. The CDR3 region has the DNA TGTGCCAGCAGCTTGGTCGGCTCTGGAAACACCATATATTTT. Translating gives CASSLVGSGNTIYF.